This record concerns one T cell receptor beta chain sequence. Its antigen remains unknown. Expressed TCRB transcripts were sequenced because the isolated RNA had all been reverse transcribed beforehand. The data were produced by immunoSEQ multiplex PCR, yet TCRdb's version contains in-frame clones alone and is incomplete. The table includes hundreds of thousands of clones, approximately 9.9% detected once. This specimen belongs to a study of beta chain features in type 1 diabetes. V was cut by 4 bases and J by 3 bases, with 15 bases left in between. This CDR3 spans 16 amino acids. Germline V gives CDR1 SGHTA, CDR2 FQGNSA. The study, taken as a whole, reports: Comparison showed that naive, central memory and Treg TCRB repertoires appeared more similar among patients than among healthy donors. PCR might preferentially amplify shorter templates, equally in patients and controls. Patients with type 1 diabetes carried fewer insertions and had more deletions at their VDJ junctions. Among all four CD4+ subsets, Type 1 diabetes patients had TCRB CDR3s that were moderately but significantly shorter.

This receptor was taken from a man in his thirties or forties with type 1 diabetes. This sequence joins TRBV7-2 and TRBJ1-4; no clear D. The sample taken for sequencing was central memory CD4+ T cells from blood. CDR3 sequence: CASSSAPGRANEKLFF. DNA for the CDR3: TGTGCCAGCAGCTCTGCCCCGGGGAGAGCTAATGAAAAACTGTTTTTT.